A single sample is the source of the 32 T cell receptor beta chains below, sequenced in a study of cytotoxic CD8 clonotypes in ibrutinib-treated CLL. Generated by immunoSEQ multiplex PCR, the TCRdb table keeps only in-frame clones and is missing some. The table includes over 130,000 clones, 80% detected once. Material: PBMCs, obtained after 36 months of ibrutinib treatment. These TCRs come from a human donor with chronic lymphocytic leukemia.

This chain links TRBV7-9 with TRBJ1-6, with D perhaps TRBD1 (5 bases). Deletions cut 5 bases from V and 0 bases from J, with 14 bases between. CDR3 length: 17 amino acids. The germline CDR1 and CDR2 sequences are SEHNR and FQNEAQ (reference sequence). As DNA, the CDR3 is TGTGCCAGCAGCCAGGCGGGGGGAAGCTCCTATAATTCACCCCTCCACTTT. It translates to CASSQAGGSSYNSPLHF.

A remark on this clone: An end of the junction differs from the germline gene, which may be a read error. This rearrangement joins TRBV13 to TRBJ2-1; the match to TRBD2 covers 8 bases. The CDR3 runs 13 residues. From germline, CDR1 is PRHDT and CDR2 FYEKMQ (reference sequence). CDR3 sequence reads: CASSLGLALGKFF. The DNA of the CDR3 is TGTGCCAGCAGCCTAGGACTAGCCCTTGGCAAGTTCTTC.

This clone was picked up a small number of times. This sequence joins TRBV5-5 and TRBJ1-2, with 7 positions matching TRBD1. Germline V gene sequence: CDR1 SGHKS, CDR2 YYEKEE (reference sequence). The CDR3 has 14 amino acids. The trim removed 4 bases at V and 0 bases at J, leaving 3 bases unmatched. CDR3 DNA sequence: TGTGCCAGCAGCCGGACAGGCACTAACTATGGCTACACCTTC. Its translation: CASSRTGTNYGYTF.

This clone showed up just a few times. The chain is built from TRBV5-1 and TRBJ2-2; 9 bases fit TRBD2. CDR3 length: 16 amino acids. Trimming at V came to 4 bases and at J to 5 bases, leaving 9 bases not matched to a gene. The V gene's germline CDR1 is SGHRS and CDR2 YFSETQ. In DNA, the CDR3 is TGCGCCAGCAGCCGTTGGGTAGCGGGAGAAACCGGGGAGCTGTTTTTT. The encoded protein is CASSRWVAGETGELFF.

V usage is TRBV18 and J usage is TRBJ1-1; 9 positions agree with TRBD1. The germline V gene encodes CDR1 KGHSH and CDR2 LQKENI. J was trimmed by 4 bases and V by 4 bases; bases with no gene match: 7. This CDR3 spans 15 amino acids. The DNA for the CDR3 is TGTGCCAGCTCACGGGAGACAGGGGGAGGCACTGAAGCTTTCTTT. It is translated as CASSRETGGGTEAFF.

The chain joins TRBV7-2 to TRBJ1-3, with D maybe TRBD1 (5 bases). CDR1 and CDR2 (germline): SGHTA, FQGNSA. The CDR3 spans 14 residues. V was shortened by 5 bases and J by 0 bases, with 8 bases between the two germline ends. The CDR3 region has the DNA TGTGCCAGCAGCCCACAGGTCTCTGGAAACACCATATATTTT. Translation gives CASSPQVSGNTIYF.

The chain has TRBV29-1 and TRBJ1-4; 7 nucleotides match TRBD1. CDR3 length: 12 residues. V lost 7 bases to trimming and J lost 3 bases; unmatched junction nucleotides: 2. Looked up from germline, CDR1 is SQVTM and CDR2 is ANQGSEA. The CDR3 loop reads CSGGQSNEKLFF. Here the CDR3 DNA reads TGCAGCGGGGGACAGTCTAATGAAAAACTGTTTTTT.

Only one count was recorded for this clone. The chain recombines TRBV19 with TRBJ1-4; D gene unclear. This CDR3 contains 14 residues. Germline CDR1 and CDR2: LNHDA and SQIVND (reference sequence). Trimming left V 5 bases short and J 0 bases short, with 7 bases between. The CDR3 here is CASSPTATNEKLFF. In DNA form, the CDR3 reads TGTGCCAGTAGTCCCACCGCAACTAATGAAAAACTGTTTTTT.

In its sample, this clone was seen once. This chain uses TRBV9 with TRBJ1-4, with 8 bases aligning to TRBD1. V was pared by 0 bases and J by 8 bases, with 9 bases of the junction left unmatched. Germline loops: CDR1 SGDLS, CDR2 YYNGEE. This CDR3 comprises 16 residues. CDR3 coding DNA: TGTGCCAGCAGCGTAGGGCCGGGACAGGTTCAGGAAAAACTGTTTTTT. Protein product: CASSVGPGQVQEKLFF.

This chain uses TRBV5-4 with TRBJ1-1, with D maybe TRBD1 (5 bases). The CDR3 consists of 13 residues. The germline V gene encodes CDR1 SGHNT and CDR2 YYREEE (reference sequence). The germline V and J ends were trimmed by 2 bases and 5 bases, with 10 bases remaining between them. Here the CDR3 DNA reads TGTGCCAGCAGCTTCTCTGGGGGAACTGAAGCTTTCTTT. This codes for CASSFSGGTEAFF.

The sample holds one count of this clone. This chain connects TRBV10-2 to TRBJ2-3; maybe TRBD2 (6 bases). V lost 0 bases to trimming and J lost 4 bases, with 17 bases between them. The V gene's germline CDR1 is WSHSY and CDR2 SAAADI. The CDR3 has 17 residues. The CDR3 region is CASSESLGRLGPDTQYF. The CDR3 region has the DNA TGCGCCAGCAGTGAGTCTTTAGGGAGGCTCGGGCCAGATACGCAGTATTTT.

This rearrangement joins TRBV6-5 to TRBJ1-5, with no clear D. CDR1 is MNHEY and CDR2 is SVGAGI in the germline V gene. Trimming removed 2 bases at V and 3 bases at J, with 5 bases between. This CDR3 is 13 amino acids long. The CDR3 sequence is CASSYGNNQPQHF. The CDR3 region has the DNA TGTGCCAGCAGTTACGGCAACAATCAGCCCCAGCATTTT.

The CDR3 spells CASSRNRGNTEAFF. Written as DNA, the CDR3 is TGTGCCAGCAGCAGAAACAGGGGTAACACTGAAGCTTTCTTT. The rearrangement joins TRBV5-5 to TRBJ1-1, with TRBD1 matching over 7 bases. The CDR3 sequence is 14 residues long. The V gene's germline CDR1 is SGHKS and CDR2 YYEKEE (reference sequence). Unmatched junction bases numbered 5, after V lost 4 bases and J lost 2 bases.

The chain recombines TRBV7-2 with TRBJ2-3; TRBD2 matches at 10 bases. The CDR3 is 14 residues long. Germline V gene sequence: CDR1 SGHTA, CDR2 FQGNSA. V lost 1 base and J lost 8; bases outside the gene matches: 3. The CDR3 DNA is TGTGCCAGCAGCTTAGATTGGACTAGCGGTACGCAGTATTTT. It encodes CASSLDWTSGTQYF.

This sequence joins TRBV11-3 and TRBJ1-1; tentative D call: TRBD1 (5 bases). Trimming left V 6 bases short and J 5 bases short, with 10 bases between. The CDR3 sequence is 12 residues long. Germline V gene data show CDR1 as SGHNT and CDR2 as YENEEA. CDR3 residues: CASSRGRTEAFF. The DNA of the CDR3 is TGTGCCAGCAGTCGGGGGAGGACTGAAGCTTTCTTT.

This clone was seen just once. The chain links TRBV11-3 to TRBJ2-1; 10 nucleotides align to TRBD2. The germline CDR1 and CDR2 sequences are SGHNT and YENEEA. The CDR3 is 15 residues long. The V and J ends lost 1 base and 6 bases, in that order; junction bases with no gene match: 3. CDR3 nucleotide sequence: TGTGCCAGCAGCTTAGGTAGCGGGAGGTTCAATGAGCAGTTCTTC. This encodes CASSLGSGRFNEQFF.

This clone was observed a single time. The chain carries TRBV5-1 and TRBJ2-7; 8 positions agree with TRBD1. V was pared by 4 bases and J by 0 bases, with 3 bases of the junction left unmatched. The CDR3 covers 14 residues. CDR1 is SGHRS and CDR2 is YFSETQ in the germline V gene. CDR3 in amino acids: CASSPGTGSYEQYF. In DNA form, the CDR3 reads TGCGCCAGCAGCCCCGGGACAGGCTCCTACGAGCAGTACTTC.

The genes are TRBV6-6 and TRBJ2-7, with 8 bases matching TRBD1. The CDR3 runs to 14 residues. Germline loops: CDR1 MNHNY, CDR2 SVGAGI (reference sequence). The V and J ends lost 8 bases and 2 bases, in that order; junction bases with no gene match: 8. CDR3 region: CASRSGQGTYEQYF. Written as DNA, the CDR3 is TGTGCCAGCCGGTCCGGACAGGGAACCTACGAGCAGTACTTC.

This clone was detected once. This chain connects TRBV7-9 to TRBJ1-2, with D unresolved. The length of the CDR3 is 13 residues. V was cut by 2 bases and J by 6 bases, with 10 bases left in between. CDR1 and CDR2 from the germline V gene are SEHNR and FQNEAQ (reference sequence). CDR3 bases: TGTGCCAGCAGCTTAATATACTGGGATGGCTACACCTTC. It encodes CASSLIYWDGYTF.

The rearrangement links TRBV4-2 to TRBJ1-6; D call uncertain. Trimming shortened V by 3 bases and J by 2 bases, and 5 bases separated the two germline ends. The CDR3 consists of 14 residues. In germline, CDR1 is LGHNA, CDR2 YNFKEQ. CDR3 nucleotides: TGTGCCAGCAGCCACGGGACCTATAATTCACCCCTCCACTTT. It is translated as CASSHGTYNSPLHF.

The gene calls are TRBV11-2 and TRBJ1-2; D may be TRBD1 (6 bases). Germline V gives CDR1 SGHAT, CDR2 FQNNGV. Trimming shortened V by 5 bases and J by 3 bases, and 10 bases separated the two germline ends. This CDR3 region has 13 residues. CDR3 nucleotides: TGTGCCAGCAGCCCTCGGACAGACTATGGCTACACCTTC. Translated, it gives CASSPRTDYGYTF.

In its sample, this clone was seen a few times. In DNA form, the CDR3 reads TGCGCCAGCAGCCAAGGGGCAGCCAAAGGGTTAGATTCACCCCTCCACTTT. This sequence encodes CASSQGAAKGLDSPLHF. V is TRBV4-1 and J is TRBJ1-6; no reliable D call. Germline lookup yields CDR1 MGHRA and CDR2 YSYEKL. Trimming took 1 base from V and 8 from J, leaving 18 bases between them. This CDR3 region has 17 residues.

CDR3 residues: CAWSSKGNQPQHF. The CDR3 DNA reads as TGTGCCTGGAGTTCCAAGGGCAATCAGCCCCAGCATTTT. V usage is TRBV30 and J usage is TRBJ1-5; D call uncertain. The germline gives CDR1 GTSNPN, CDR2 SVGIG (reference sequence). V lost 2 bases and J 2 bases, leaving 7 bases between the germline ends. The length of the CDR3 is 13 residues.

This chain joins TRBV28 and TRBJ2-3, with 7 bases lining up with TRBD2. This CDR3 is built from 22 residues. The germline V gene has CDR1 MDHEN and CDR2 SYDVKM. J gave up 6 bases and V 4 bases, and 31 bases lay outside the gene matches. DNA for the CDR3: TGTGCCAGCAGTTCAACCCTTCCCGGGAGAGTACTGACTCGCGGGGGACGGGATACGCAGTATTTT. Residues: CASSSTLPGRVLTRGGRDTQYF.

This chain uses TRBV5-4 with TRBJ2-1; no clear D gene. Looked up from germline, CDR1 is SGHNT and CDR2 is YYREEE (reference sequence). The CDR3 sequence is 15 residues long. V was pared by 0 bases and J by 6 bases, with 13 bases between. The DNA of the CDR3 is TGTGCCAGCAGCTTGGGGGTAGCCAAAAGCAATGAGCAGTTCTTC. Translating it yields CASSLGVAKSNEQFF. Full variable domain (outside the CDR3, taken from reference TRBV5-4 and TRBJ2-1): ETGVTQSPTHLIKTRGQQVTLRCSSQSGHNTVSWYQQALGQGPQFIFQYYREEENGRGNFPPRFSGLQFPNYSSELNVNALELDDSALYLCASSLGVAKSNEQFFGPGTRLTVL.

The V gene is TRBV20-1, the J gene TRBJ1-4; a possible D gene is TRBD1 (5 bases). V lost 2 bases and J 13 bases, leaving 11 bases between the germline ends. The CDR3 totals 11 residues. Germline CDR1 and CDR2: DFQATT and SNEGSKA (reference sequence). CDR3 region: CSARTTRGLFF. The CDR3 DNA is TGCAGTGCTAGAACCACGAGGGGACTGTTTTTT.

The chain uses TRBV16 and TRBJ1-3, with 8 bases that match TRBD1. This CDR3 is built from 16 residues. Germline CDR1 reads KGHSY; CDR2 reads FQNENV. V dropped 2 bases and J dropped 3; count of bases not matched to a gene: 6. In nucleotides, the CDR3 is TGTGCCAGCAGCCAACTCGCAGGGGGCAATGGAAACACCATATATTTT. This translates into CASSQLAGGNGNTIYF.

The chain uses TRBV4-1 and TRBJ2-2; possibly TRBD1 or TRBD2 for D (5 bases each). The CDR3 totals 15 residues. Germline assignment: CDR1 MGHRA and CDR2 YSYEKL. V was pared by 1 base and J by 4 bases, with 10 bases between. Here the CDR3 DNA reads TGCGCCAGCAGCCAAGTGAGGGGCGCCACCGGGGAGCTGTTTTTT. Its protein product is CASSQVRGATGELFF.

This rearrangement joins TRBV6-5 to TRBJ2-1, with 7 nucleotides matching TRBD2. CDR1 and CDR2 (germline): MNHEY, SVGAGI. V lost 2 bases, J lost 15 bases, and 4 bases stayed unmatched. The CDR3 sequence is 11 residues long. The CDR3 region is CASSYGGRPFF. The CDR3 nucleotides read TGTGCCAGCAGTTACGGCGGGAGACCGTTCTTC.

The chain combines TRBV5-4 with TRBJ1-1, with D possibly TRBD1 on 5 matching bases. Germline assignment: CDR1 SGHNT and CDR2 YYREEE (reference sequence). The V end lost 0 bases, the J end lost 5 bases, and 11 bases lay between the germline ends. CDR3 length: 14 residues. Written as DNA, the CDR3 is TGTGCCAGCAGCTTGGTACGGGGCGGGACTGAAGCTTTCTTT. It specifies CASSLVRGGTEAFF.

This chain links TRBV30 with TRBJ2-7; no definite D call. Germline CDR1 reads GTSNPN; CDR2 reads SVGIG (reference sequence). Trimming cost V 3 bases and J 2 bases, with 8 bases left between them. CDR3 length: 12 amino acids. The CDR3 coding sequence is TGTGCCTGGAGCGAAAGTACCTACGAGCAGTACTTC. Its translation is CAWSESTYEQYF. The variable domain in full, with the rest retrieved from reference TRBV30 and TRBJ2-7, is SQTIHQWPATLVQPVGSPLSLECTVEGTSNPNLYWYRQAAGRGLQLLFYSVGIGQISSEVPQNLSASRPQDRQFILSSKKLLLSDSGFYLCAWSESTYEQYFGPGTRLTVT.

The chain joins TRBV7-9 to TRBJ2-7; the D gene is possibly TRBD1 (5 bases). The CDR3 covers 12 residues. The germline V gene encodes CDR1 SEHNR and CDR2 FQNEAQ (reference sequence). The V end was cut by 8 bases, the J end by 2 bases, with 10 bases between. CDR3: CASGQGAYEQYF. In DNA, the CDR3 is TGTGCCAGCGGGCAGGGCGCCTACGAGCAGTACTTC.